This entry describes one TCR beta chain. The antigen remains undetermined. The sample comes from a study of T cell responses to AZD1222 COVID-19 vaccine. Sequenced by immunoSEQ multiplex PCR; TCRdb stores in-frame clones only, minus some. The sample consists of 150,000 to 200,000 clones, approximately 90% of them appearing once. The study, taken as a whole, reports: Repertoire sampling happened only post peak T cell response.

This CDR3 contains 15 residues. The V end was cut by 2 bases, the J end by 1 base, with 10 bases between. Per the germline V gene, CDR1 is MNHEY and CDR2 is SVGAGI. The chain combines TRBV6-5 with TRBJ2-3; D gene ambiguous. The clonotype comes from an adult who received the AZD1222 COVID-19 vaccine. Sequencing used peripheral blood, obtained 28 days after the second AZD1222 dose. CDR3 loop: CASSYRRRGTDTQYF. CDR3 nucleotide sequence: TGTGCCAGCAGTTACCGCAGGAGAGGCACAGATACGCAGTATTTT.